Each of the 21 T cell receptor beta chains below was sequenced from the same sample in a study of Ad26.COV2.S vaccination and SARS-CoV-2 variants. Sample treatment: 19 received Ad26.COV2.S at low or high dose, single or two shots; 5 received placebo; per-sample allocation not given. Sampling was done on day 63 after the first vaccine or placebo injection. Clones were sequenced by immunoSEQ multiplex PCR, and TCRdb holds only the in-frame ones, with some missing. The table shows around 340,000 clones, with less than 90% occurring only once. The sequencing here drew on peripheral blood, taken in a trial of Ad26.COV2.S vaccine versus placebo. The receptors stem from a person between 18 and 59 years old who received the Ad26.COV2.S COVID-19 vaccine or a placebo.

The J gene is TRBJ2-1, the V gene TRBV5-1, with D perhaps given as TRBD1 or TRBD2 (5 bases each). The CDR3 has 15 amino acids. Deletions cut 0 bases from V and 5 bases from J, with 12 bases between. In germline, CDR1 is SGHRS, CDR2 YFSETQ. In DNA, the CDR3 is TGCGCCAGCAGCTTGGGTGGGACGGCCAACAATGAGCAGTTCTTC. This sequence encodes CASSLGGTANNEQFF. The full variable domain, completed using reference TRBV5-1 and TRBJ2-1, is KAGVTQTPRYLIKTRGQQVTLSCSPISGHRSVSWYQQTPGQGLQFLFEYFSETQRNKGNFPGRFSGRQFSNSRSEMNVSTLELGDSALYLCASSLGGTANNEQFFGPGTRLTVL.

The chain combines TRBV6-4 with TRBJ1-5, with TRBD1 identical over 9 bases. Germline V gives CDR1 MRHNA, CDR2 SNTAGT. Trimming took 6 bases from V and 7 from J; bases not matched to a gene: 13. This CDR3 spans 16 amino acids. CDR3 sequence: CASRRWPGQGIQPQHF. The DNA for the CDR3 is TGTGCCAGCAGGCGTTGGCCGGGACAGGGAATCCAGCCCCAGCATTTT.

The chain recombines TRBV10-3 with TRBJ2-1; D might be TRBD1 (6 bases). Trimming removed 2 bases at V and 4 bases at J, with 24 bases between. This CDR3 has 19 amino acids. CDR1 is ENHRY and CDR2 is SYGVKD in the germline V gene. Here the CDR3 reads CAISEPNLLRTGPYNEQFF. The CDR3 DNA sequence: TGTGCCATCAGTGAGCCCAACCTTTTACGAACAGGGCCGTACAATGAGCAGTTCTTC.

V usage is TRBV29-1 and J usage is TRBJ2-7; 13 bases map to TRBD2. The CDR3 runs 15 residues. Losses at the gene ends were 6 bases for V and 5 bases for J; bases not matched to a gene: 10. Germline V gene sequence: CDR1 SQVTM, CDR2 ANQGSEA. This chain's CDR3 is CSVQPLAGGPHEQYF. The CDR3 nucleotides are TGCAGCGTCCAGCCACTAGCGGGAGGGCCCCACGAGCAGTACTTC.

The CDR3 reads CASSGQGRSYGYTF. DNA for the CDR3: TGTGCCAGCAGCGGACAGGGTAGATCCTATGGCTACACCTTC. The chain carries TRBV6-2 or TRBV6-3 and TRBJ1-2, with 8 bases identical to TRBD1. The CDR3 covers 14 residues. J gave up 4 bases and V 6 bases, and 7 bases lay outside the gene matches. CDR1 and CDR2 (germline): MNHEY, SVGEGT.

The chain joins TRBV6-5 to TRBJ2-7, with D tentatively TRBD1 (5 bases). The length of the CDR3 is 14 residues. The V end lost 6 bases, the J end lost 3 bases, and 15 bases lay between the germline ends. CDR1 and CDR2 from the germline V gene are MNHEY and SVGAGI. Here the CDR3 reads CASRSKGQHYEQYF. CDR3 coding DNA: TGTGCCAGCAGAAGCAAGGGGCAGCACTACGAGCAGTACTTC.

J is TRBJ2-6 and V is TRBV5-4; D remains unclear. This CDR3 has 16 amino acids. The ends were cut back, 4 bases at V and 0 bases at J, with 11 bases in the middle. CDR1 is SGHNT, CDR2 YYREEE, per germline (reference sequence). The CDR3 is CASSGRALSGANVLTF. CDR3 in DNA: TGTGCCAGCAGCGGCCGGGCCCTCTCTGGGGCCAACGTCCTGACTTTC.

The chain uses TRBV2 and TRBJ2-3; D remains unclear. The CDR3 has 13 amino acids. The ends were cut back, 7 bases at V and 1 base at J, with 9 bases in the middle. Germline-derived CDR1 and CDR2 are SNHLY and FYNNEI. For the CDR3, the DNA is TGTGCCAGCACTGTCGATCGCACAGATACGCAGTATTTT. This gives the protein CASTVDRTDTQYF.

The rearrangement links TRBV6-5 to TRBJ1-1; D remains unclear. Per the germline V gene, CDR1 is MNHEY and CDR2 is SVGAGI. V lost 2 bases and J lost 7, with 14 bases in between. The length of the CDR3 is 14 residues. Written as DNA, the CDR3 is TGTGCCAGCAGTTACGCACCCGATTCGCGTGAAGCTTTCTTT. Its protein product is CASSYAPDSREAFF.

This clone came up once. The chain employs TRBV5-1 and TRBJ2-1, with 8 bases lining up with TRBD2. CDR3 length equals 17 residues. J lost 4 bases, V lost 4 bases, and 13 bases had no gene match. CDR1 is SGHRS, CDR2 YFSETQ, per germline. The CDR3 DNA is TGCGCCAGCAGCCGACTGCCCTCCGGGACTAGTTACAATGAGCAGTTCTTC. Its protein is CASSRLPSGTSYNEQFF.

In DNA, the CDR3 is TGTGCCAGCAGTTACCGGGGGGCTCAGCCCCAGCATTTT. Translating gives CASSYRGAQPQHF. V gene TRBV6-2 or TRBV6-3 combines with J gene TRBJ1-5, with D possibly being TRBD1 (6 bases). Trimming removed 2 bases from V and 6 bases from J, with 8 bases in between. Germline lookup yields CDR1 MNHEY and CDR2 SVGEGT. The CDR3 is made up of 13 amino acids.

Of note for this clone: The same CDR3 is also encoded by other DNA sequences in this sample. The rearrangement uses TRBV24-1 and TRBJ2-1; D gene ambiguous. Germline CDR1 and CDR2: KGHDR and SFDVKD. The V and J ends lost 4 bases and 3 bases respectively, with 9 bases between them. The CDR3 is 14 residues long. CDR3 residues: CATSDPDGYNEQFF. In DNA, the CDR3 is TGTGCCACCAGTGACCCTGACGGCTACAATGAGCAGTTCTTC.

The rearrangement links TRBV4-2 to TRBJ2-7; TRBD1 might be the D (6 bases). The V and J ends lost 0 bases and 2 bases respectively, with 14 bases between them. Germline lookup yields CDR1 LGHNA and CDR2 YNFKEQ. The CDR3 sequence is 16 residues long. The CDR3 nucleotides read TGTGCCAGCAGCCAAGAGGGTAGAGGGACACCCTACGAGCAGTACTTC. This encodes CASSQEGRGTPYEQYF.

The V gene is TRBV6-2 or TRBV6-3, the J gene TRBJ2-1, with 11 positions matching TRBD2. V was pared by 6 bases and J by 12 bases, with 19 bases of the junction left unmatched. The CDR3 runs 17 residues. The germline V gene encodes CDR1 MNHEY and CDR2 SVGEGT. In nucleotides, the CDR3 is TGTGCCAGCAGCGAGACTAGCGGGGATCCCCGGGGGATGAGGCAGTTCTTC. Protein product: CASSETSGDPRGMRQFF.

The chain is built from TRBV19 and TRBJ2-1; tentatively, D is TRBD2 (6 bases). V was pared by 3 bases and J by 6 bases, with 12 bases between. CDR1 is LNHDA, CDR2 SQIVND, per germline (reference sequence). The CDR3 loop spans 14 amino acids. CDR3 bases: TGTGCCAGTAGTATCTGGGACTGGTCCAATGAGCAGTTCTTC. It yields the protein CASSIWDWSNEQFF.

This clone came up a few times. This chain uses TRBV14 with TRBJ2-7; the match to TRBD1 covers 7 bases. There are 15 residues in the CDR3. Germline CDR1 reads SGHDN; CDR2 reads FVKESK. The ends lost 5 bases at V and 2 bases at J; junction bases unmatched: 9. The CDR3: CASSETGTVAYEQYF. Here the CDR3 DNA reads TGTGCCAGCAGCGAGACGGGGACAGTAGCCTACGAGCAGTACTTC. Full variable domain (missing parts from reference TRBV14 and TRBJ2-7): EAGVTQFPSHSVIEKGQTVTLRCDPISGHDNLYWYRRVMGKEIKFLLHFVKESKQDESGMPNNRFLAERTGGTYSTLKVQPAELEDSGVYFCASSETGTVAYEQYFGPGTRLTVT.

As DNA, the CDR3 is TGTGCCAGCAGCTCACAAAACCTGGGGGGAAACACCATATATTTT. Translation: CASSSQNLGGNTIYF. This chain uses TRBV5-4 with TRBJ1-3, with D uncertain. Germline CDR1 reads SGHNT; CDR2 reads YYREEE (reference sequence). The CDR3 has 15 amino acids. Between the trimmed V and J ends, which lost 3 bases and 4 bases, there was a span of 14 bases.

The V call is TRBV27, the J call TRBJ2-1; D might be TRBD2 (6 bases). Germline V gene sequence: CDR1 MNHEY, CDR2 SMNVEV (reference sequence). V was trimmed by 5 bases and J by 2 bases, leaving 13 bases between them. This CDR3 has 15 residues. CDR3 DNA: TGTGCCAGCAGTGTAAGCGGGTACCCCTACAATGAGCAGTTCTTC. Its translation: CASSVSGYPYNEQFF.

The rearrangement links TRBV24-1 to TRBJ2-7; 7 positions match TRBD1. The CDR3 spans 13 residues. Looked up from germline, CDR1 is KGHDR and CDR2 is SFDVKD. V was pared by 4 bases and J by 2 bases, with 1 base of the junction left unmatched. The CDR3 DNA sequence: TGTGCCACCAGTGACGGGACAGCCTACGAGCAGTACTTC. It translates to CATSDGTAYEQYF.

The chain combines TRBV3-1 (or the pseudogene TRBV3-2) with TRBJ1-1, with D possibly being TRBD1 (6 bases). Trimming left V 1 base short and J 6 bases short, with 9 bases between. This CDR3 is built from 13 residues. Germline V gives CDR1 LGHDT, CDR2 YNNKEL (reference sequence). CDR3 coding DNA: TGTGCCAGCAGCCAAGTACAGGGAGCTGAAGCTTTCTTT. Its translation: CASSQVQGAEAFF.

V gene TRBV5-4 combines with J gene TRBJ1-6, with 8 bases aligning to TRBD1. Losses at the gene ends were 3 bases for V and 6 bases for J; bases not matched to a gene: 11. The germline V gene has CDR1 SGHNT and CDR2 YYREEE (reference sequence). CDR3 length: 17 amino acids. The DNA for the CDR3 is TGTGCCAGCAGCTCCACCGCCCCAGGGGGCACTAATTCACCCCTCCACTTT. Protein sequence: CASSSTAPGGTNSPLHF.